This T cell receptor (beta chain) appears in the sequencing data of a study of blood T cells in healthy people across ages. Each sample had at least 6 million PBMCs isolated. A sample-barcoded 5' primer and a J-beta primer mix were used in a second PCR of roughly 7 to 11 cycles. MiXCR was run by TCRdb on the 5' RACE reads, yielding one entry per CDR3 protein. The repertoire includes about 1.1 million distinct CDR3 sequences, roughly two fifths of them detected once, and roughly 13% sits in the top ten. There are a few counts of this clonotype. Sequences were obtained from blood. This TCR derives from a man younger than 35 in good health.

CDR3: CASSPRQANNEKLFF. For the CDR3, the DNA is TGTGCCAGCAGCCCCCGGCAGGCGAATAATGAAAAACTGTTTTTT. V is TRBV4-2 and J is TRBJ1-4; unclear D gene. The germline gives CDR1 LGHNA, CDR2 YNFKEQ. V was pared by 4 bases and J by 4 bases, with 13 bases between. This CDR3 region has 15 residues.